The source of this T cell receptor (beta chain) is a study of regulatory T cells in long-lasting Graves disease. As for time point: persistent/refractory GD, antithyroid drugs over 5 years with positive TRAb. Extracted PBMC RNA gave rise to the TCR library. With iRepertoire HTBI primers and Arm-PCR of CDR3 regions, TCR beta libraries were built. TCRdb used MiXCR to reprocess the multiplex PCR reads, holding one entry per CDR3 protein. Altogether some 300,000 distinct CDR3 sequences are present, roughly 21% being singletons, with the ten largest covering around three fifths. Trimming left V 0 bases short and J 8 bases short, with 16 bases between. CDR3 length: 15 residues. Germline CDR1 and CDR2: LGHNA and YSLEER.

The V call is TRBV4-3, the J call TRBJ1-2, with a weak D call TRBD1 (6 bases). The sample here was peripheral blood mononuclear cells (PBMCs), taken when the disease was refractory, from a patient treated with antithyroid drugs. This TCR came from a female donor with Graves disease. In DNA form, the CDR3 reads TGCGCCAGCAGCCAAGATGTGCAGGGGTTAGGGGGCTACACCTTC. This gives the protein CASSQDVQGLGGYTF.